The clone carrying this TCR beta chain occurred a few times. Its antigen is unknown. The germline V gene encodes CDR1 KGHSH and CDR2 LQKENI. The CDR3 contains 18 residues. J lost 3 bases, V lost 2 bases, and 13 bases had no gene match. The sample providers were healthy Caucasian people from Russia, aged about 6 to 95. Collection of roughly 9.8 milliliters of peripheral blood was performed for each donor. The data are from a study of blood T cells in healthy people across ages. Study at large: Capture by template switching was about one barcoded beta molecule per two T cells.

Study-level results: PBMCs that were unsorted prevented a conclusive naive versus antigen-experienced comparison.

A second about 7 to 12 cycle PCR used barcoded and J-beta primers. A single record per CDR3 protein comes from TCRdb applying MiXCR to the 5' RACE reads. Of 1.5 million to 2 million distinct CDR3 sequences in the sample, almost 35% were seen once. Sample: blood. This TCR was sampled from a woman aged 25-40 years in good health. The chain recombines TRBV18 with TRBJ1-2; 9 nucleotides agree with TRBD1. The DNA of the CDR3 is TGTGCCAGCTCACCAACCACCCCGGGACAGGGTAATCACTATGGCTACACCTTC. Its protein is CASSPTTPGQGNHYGYTF.